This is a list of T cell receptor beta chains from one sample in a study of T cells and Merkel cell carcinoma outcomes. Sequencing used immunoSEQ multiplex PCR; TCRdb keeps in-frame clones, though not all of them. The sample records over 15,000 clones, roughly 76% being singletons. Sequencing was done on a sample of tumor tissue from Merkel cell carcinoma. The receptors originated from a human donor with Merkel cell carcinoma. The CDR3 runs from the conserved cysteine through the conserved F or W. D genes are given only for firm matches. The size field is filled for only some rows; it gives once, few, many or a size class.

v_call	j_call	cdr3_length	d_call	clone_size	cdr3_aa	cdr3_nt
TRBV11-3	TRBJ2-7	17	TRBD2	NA	CASSLVEGSGVRYEQYF	TGTGCCAGCAGCTTAGTCGAGGGTAGCGGGGTTCGCTACGAGCAGTACTTC
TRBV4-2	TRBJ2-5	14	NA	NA	CASSPGNGQETQYF	TGTGCCAGCAGCCCTGGGAACGGCCAAGAGACCCAGTACTTC
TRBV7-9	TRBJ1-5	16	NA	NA	CASSSEWGEIGQPQHF	TGTGCCAGCAGCTCCGAGTGGGGGGAAATTGGGCAGCCCCAGCATTTT
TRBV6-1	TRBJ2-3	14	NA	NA	CASSEVRGADTQYF	TGTGCCAGCAGTGAAGTTCGGGGAGCAGATACGCAGTATTTT
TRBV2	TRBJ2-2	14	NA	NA	CASSELVSGGELFF	TGTGCCAGCAGTGAATTAGTGTCGGGGGGGGAGCTGTTTTTT
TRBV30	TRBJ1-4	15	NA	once	CAWRDTKVTNEKLFF	TGTGCCTGGAGAGATACTAAGGTGACTAATGAAAAACTGTTTTTT
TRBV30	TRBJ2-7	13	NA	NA	CAWNRRAGYEQYF	TGTGCCTGGAACCGGAGAGCAGGCTACGAGCAGTACTTC
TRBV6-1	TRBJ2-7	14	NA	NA	CASSDWAVGYEQYF	TGTGCCAGCAGTGACTGGGCCGTGGGCTACGAGCAGTACTTC
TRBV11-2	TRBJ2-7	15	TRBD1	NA	CASRGLQGANSEQYF	TGTGCCAGCAGGGGATTACAGGGGGCGAACAGCGAGCAGTACTTC
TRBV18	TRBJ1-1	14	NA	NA	CASSPDTRRTEAFF	TGTGCCAGCTCACCGGACACGAGGAGGACTGAAGCTTTCTTT
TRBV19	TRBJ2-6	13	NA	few	CASSPDGANVLTF	TGTGCCAGTAGCCCCGACGGGGCCAACGTCCTGACTTTC
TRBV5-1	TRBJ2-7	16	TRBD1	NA	CASRGQGFGSSYEQYF	TGCGCCAGCAGGGGACAGGGCTTTGGTAGTTCCTACGAGCAGTACTTC
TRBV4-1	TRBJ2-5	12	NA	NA	CASSQPEETQYF	TGCGCCAGCAGCCAACCCGAAGAGACCCAGTACTTC
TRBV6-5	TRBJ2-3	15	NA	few	CANSYSNGNTDTQYF	TGTGCCAACAGTTACTCGAACGGGAACACAGATACGCAGTATTTT
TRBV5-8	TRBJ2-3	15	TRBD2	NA	CASSWGLASTDTQYF	TGTGCCAGCAGCTGGGGACTAGCTTCCACAGATACGCAGTATTTT
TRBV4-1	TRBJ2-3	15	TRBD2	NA	CASSQIGGNADTQYF	TGCGCCAGCAGCCAAATCGGGGGGAACGCAGATACGCAGTATTTT
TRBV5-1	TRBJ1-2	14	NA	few	CASSGGGANYGYTF	TGCGCCAGCTCCGGCGGGGGGGCTAACTATGGCTACACCTTC
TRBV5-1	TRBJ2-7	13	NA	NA	CASSFGLPHEQYF	TGCGCCAGCAGCTTTGGACTACCCCACGAGCAGTACTTC
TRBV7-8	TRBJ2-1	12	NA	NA	CASSLGGGEQFF	TGTGCCAGCAGCTTAGGGGGAGGTGAGCAGTTCTTC
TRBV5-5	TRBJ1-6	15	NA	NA	CASSLVGGSDSPLHF	TGTGCCAGCAGCTTGGTGGGGGGTTCTGATTCACCCCTCCACTTT
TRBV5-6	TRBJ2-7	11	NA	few	CASSLFYEQYF	TGTGCCAGCAGCTTGTTCTACGAGCAGTACTTC
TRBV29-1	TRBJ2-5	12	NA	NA	CSVGQIQETQYF	TGCAGCGTTGGACAGATCCAAGAGACCCAGTACTTC
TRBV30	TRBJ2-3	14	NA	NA	CAWRRTAFTDTQYF	TGTGCCTGGAGGAGGACGGCATTTACAGATACGCAGTATTTT
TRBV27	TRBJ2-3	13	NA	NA	CASSRKSTDTQYF	TGTGCCAGCAGTCGCAAAAGCACAGATACGCAGTATTTT
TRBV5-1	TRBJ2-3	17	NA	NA	CASSFPDRASYTDTQYF	TGCGCCAGCAGCTTCCCCGACAGAGCATCATACACAGATACGCAGTATTTT
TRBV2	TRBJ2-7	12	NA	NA	CASGNRVHEQYF	TGTGCCAGCGGTAACAGGGTACACGAGCAGTACTTC
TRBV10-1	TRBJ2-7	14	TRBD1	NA	CASRAGTGSGEQYF	TGCGCCAGCAGAGCCGGGACAGGGTCGGGTGAGCAGTACTTC
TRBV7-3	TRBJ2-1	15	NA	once	CASSTTGSSYNEQFF	TGTGCCAGCAGCACAACAGGGAGCTCCTACAATGAGCAGTTCTTC
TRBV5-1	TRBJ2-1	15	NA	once	CASSLAPGNYNKQFF	TGCGCCAGCAGCTTGGCACCCGGTAACTACAATAAGCAGTTCTTC
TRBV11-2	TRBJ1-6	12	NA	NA	CASSSPGGNLHF	TGTGCCAGCAGCTCCCCTGGGGGGAACCTCCACTTT
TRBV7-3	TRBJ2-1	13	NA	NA	CASSTQERNEQFF	TGTGCCAGCAGCACTCAGGAGAGGAATGAGCAGTTCTTC
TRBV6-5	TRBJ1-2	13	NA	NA	CASSPLGLYGYTF	TGTGCCAGCAGTCCACTGGGCCTCTATGGCTACACCTTC
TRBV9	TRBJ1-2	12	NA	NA	CASSAQQGGYTF	TGTGCCAGCAGCGCTCAACAGGGCGGCTACACCTTC
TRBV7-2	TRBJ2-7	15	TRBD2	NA	CASSLTAGGSYEQYF	TGTGCCAGCAGCTTAACAGCGGGGGGCTCCTACGAGCAGTACTTC
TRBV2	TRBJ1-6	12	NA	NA	CASKSGNSPLHF	TGTGCCAGCAAGTCAGGCAATTCACCCCTCCACTTT
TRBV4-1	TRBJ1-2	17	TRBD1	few	CASSQDVTRDRALGYTF	TGCGCCAGCAGCCAAGATGTTACTCGGGACAGGGCTTTAGGCTACACCTTC
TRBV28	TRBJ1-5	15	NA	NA	CASSLKTRVYQPQHF	TGTGCCAGCAGTCTCAAGACCAGGGTATATCAGCCCCAGCATTTT
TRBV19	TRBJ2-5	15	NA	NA	CASSIDAGPRETQYF	TGTGCCAGTAGTATAGACGCGGGGCCTCGGGAGACCCAGTACTTC
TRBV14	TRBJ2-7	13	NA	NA	CASSQYPAREQYF	TGTGCCAGCAGCCAATACCCAGCCAGGGAGCAGTACTTC
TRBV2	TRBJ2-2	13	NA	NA	CASNYANTGELFF	TGTGCCAGTAACTACGCGAACACCGGGGAGCTGTTTTTT
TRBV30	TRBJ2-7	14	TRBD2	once	CAWSVLRGTYEQYF	TGTGCCTGGAGTGTATTGCGGGGGACCTACGAGCAGTACTTC
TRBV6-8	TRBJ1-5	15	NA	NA	CASIWDTTLGQPQHF	TGTGCCAGCATCTGGGACACTACCCTTGGGCAGCCCCAGCATTTT
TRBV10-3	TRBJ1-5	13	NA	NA	CAISERGNQPQHF	TGTGCCATCAGTGAGCGGGGGAATCAGCCCCAGCATTTT
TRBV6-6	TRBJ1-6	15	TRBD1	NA	CASTPGTDFNSPLHF	TGTGCCAGCACTCCCGGGACAGACTTCAATTCACCCCTCCACTTT
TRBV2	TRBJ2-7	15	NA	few	CASSEGGLTSYEQYF	TGTGCCAGCAGTGAAGGGGGGTTAACCTCCTACGAGCAGTACTTC